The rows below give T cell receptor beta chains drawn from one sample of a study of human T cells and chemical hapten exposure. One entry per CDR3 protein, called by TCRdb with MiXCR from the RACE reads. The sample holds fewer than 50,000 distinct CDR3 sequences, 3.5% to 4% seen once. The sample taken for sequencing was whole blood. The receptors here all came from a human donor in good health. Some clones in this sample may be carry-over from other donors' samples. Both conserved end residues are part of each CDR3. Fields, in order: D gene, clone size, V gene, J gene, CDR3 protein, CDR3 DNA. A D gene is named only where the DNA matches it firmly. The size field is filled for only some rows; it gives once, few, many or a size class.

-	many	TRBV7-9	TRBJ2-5	CASSFPVGALTKLQETQYF	TGTGCCAGCAGCTTCCCAGTCGGGGCTTTAACTAAACTACAAGAGACCCAGTACTTC
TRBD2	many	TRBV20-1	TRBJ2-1	CSARDVPGAGVLFF	TGCAGTGCTAGGGACGTCCCTGGAGCGGGAGTTTTGTTCTTC
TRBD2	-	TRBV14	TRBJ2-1	CASSRLAGVNEQFF	TGTGCCAGCAGCCGGCTAGCGGGAGTCAATGAGCAGTTCTTC
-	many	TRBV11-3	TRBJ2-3	CASSQRLSDTQYF	TGTGCCAGCAGCCAACGACTTTCAGATACGCAGTATTTT
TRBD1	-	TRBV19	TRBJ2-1	CASRRDRELGEQFF	TGTGCCAGTAGGAGGGACAGGGAGCTAGGTGAGCAGTTCTTC
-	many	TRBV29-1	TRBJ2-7	CSVYQGKIESYEQYF	TGCAGCGTTTACCAGGGTAAAATTGAGTCCTACGAGCAGTACTTC
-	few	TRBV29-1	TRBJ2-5	CSVGGQGLLQETQYF	TGCAGCGTTGGGGGTCAGGGGTTGCTCCAAGAGACCCAGTACTTC
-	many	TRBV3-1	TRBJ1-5	CASSQRGMEPQHF	TGTGCCAGCAGCCAAAGGGGGATGGAGCCCCAGCATTTT
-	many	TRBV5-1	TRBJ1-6	CASSHGTADNSPLHF	TGCGCCAGCAGCCACGGGACGGCGGACAATTCACCCCTCCACTTT
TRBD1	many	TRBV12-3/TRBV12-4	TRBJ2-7	CASSSRQGGSF	TGTGCCAGCAGTTCACGACAGGGGGGGTCCTTC
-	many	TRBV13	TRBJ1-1	CASSLGLGTRAGNGNTEAFF	TGTGCCAGCAGCTTAGGCCTTGGGACCCGGGCGGGGAATGGGAACACTGAAGCTTTCTTT
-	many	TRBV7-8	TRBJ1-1	CASSQDRLNTEAFF	TGTGCCAGCAGCCAGGACAGATTGAACACTGAAGCTTTCTTT
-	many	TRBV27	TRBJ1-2	CASSFGFGQNYGYTF	TGTGCCAGCAGTTTCGGATTTGGCCAGAACTATGGCTACACCTTC
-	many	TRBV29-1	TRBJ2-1	CGGLERSYNEQFF	TGCGGCGGGCTGGAGCGCTCCTACAATGAGCAGTTCTTC
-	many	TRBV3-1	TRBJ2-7	CASSQEAPNEQYF	TGTGCCAGCAGCCAAGAGGCCCCCAACGAGCAGTACTTC
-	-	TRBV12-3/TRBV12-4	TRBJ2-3	CASSFESTDTQYF	TGTGCCAGCAGTTTCGAAAGCACAGATACGCAGTATTTT
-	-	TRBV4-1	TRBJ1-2	CASSQQQTTNYGYTF	TGCGCCAGCAGCCAACAGCAAACGACTAACTATGGCTACACCTTC
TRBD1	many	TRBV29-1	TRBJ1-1	CSVDKTGNTEAFF	TGCAGCGTTGACAAGACAGGGAATACTGAAGCTTTCTTT
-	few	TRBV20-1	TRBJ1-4	CSASAGAAGNEKLFF	TGCAGTGCTAGTGCTGGGGCGGCGGGTAATGAAAAACTGTTTTTT
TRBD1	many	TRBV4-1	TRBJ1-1	CASSPPRGRGLATEAFF	TGCGCCAGCAGCCCCCCGCGGGGCAGGGGGCTGGCTACTGAAGCTTTCTTT
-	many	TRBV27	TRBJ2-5	CASSFLSQETQYF	TGTGCCAGCAGTTTCCTCTCCCAAGAGACCCAGTACTTC
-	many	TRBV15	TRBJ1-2	CATSRGRGGINYGYTF	TGTGCCACCAGCAGAGGTCGGGGAGGGATAAACTATGGCTACACCTTC